This T cell receptor beta chain was identified during a study of cytomegalovirus exposure and HLA in healthy donors. A multiplex PCR was run with 60 Vbeta primers and 13 Jbeta primers. The protocol was immunoSEQ multiplex PCR, while the TCRdb copy is restricted to in-frame clones and leaves out a portion. The sample holds 150,000 to 200,000 clones, 60% to 80% seen once. This clone was found a few times. Trimming took 3 bases from V and 6 from J; bases not matched to a gene: 7. This CDR3 has 15 amino acids. Germline V lookup: CDR1 LNHNV, CDR2 YYDKDF (reference sequence). The material sequenced was PBMCs. V gene TRBV15 combines with J gene TRBJ1-4, with 7 nucleotides matching TRBD1. The sequence came from a man younger than 30 in good health and CMV-seropositive. The CDR3: CATSRGDRDHEKLFF. The CDR3 DNA follows: TGTGCCACCAGCAGGGGAGACAGGGATCATGAAAAACTGTTTTTT.